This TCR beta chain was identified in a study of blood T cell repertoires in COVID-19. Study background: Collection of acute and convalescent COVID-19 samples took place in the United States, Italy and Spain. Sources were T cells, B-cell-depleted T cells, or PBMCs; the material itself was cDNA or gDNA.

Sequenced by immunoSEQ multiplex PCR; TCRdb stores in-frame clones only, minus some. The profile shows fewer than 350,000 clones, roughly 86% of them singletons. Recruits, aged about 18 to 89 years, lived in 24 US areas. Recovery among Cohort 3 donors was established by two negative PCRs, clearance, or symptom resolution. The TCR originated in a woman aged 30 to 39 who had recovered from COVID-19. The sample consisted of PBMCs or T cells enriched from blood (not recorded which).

This CDR3 is CASSPEDNYNEQFF. CDR3 in DNA: TGTGCCAGCTCACCAGAGGACAACTACAATGAGCAGTTCTTC. This chain uses TRBV18 with TRBJ2-1; possibly TRBD1 for D (5 bases). The CDR3 sequence is 14 residues long. V dropped 2 bases and J dropped 3 bases, with 8 bases sitting between them. CDR1 and CDR2 from the germline V gene are KGHSH and LQKENI.